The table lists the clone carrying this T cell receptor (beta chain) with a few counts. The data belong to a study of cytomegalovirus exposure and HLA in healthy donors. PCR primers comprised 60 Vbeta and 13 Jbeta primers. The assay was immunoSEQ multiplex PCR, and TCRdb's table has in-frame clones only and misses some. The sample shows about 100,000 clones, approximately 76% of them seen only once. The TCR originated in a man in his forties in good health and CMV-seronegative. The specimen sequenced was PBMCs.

The CDR3 region has the DNA TGTGCCAGCAGTGGGGCTGCCACCTTC. It is translated as CASSGAATF. The chain is built from TRBV6-1 and TRBJ1-2; D uncertain. This CDR3 is built from 9 residues. CDR1 MNHNS and CDR2 SASEGT come from the germline V gene. V was clipped by 4 bases and J by 13 bases, with 7 bases between them.